These T cell receptor beta chains were read from a single sample in a study of blood T cell repertoires in COVID-19. The table came from immunoSEQ multiplex PCR; TCRdb's copy has only in-frame clones and leaves some out. The sample holds approximately 220,000 clones, about four fifths seen once. Sequencing was carried out using PBMCs or T cells enriched from blood (not recorded which). The origin of the receptors is a woman between 45 and 60 years old who had been exposed to COVID-19. Both conserved end residues are part of each CDR3. The order of the fields is J gene, clone size, V gene, D gene, CDR3 protein, CDR3 DNA. The D gene is left open where the match is weak. The size entry is marked missing in some rows and otherwise reads once, few, many or a size class.

>TRBJ1-2|NA|TRBV4-1|NA
CASSQVPNSYGYTF
TGCGCCAGCAGCCAAGTCCCTAACAGCTATGGCTACACCTTC
>TRBJ1-1|NA|TRBV4-1|NA
CASSQVGGGTTEAFF
TGCGCCAGCAGCCAAGTCGGCGGAGGGACCACTGAAGCTTTCTTT
>TRBJ2-1|NA|TRBV12-5|TRBD1
CASGASGTGVVF
TGTGCTAGTGGCGCTTCCGGGACAGGGGTCGTCTTC
>TRBJ1-1|NA|TRBV28|TRBD1
CASSGQGWNTEAFF
TGTGCCAGCAGTGGACAGGGATGGAACACTGAAGCTTTCTTT
>TRBJ1-4|NA|TRBV18|TRBD1
CASSRDRSATNEKLFF
TGTGCCAGCTCAAGGGACAGGAGTGCAACTAATGAAAAACTGTTTTTT
>TRBJ1-2|NA|TRBV7-2|NA
CASSLAPGHFGYTF
TGTGCCAGCAGCTTAGCCCCAGGGCACTTTGGCTACACCTTC
>TRBJ1-1|NA|TRBV28|NA
CASSWRSRNTEAFF
TGTGCCAGCAGTTGGAGGTCGCGAAACACTGAAGCTTTCTTT
>TRBJ1-1|once|TRBV7-9|TRBD1
CASSFGQGDTEAFF
TGTGCCAGCAGCTTCGGACAGGGAGACACTGAAGCTTTCTTT
>TRBJ1-3|NA|TRBV6-5|NA
CANSPFSGNTIYF
TGTGCCAACTCCCCCTTCTCTGGAAACACCATATATTTT
>TRBJ1-4|once|TRBV14|TRBD1
CASSLDRGLNEKLFF
TGTGCCAGCAGCTTGGACAGGGGCCTTAATGAAAAACTGTTTTTT
>TRBJ1-5|few|TRBV28|TRBD1
CASSLTGGGHSNQPQHF
TGTGCCAGCAGTCTGACAGGGGGGGGCCATAGCAATCAGCCCCAGCATTTT
>TRBJ2-6|NA|TRBV19|NA
CASSGSSGAPVLTF
TGTGCCAGTAGTGGAAGTTCAGGGGCCCCCGTCCTGACTTTC
>TRBJ1-2|once|TRBV7-3|TRBD1
CASRQGPANPDYTF
TGTGCCAGCCGACAGGGGCCTGCTAATCCTGACTACACCTTC
>TRBJ1-1|NA|TRBV28|NA
CATSPGTEAFF
TGTGCCACCTCCCCGGGGACTGAAGCTTTCTTT
>TRBJ1-2|NA|TRBV12-3/TRBV12-4|TRBD1
CASIRNRGYGYTF
TGTGCCAGCATCCGAAACAGGGGCTATGGCTACACCTTC
>TRBJ2-7|NA|TRBV7-8|NA
CASSFTGIGYEQYF
TGTGCCAGCAGCTTTACAGGGATCGGCTACGAGCAGTACTTC
>TRBJ2-3|NA|TRBV19|TRBD2
CASSTTSGGSDTQYF
TGTGCCAGTAGTACCACTAGCGGGGGGTCGGATACGCAGTATTTT
>TRBJ2-5|NA|TRBV19|TRBD1
CASRHSGTGRLGETQYF
TGTGCCAGTAGACACTCCGGGACAGGGCGATTAGGCGAGACCCAGTACTTC
>TRBJ2-7|NA|TRBV7-9|TRBD1
CASSSGQSGYEQYF
TGTGCCAGCAGCTCGGGACAGTCAGGCTACGAGCAGTACTTC
>TRBJ2-2|NA|TRBV29-1|NA
CSVEWPMNTGELFF
TGCAGCGTTGAATGGCCGATGAACACCGGGGAGCTGTTTTTT
>TRBJ1-3|NA|TRBV4-3|TRBD1
CASSPASEGAVGNTIYF
TGCGCCAGCAGCCCCGCTTCGGAGGGGGCGGTTGGAAACACCATATATTTT
>TRBJ2-7|NA|TRBV19|NA
CASSNSRGPVGYEQYF
TGTGCCAGTAGTAACTCCAGAGGCCCGGTTGGCTACGAGCAGTACTTC
>TRBJ1-1|NA|TRBV9|NA
CASSSRSDTEAFF
TGTGCCAGCAGCTCACGGAGCGACACTGAAGCTTTCTTT